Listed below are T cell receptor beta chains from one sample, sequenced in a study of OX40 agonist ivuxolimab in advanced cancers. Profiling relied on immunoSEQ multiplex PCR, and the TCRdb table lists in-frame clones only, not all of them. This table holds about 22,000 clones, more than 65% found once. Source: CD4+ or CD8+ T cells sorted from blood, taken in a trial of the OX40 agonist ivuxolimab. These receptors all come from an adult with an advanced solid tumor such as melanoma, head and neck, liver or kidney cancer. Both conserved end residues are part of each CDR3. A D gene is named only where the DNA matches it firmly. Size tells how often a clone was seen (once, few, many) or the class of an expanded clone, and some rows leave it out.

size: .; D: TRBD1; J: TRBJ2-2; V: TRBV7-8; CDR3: CASSFDRGHDGELFF; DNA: TGTGCCAGCAGCTTTGACAGGGGGCATGACGGGGAGCTGTTTTTT
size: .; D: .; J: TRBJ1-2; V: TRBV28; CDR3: CASSLSVRSYGYTF; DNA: TGTGCCAGCAGTTTATCCGTACGGAGCTATGGCTACACCTTC
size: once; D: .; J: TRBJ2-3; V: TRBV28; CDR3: CASNPRTDTQYF; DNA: TGTGCCAGCAATCCCCGAACCGATACGCAGTATTTT
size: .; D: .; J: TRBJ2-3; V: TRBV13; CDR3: CASSLGGFSTDTQYF; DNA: TGTGCCAGCAGCTTAGGGGGATTTAGCACAGATACGCAGTATTTT
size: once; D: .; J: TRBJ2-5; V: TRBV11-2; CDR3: CASAGGYQETQYF; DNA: TGTGCCAGCGCAGGGGGGTACCAAGAGACCCAGTACTTC
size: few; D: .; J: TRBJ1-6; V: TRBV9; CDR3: CASAQGFSDSPLHF; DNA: TGTGCCAGCGCCCAGGGGTTCTCCGATTCACCCCTCCACTTT
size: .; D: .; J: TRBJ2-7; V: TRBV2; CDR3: CASSLGTLNYEQYF; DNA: TGTGCCAGCAGCCTAGGGACTTTGAACTACGAGCAGTACTTC
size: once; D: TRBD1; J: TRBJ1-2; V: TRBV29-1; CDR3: CSGKQGNGYTF; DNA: TGCAGCGGCAAACAGGGGAATGGCTACACCTTC
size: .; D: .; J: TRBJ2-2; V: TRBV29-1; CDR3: CSARGAMNTGELFF; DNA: TGCAGCGCCAGGGGGGCTATGAACACCGGGGAGCTGTTTTTT
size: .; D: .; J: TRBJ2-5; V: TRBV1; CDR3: CTSSHPRLAQETQYF; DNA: TGCACCAGCAGCCACCCTAGACTAGCTCAAGAGACCCAGTACTTC
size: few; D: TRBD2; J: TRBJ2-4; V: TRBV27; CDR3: CASSPWGGAKNIQYF; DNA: TGTGCCAGCAGCCCCTGGGGGGGGGCCAAAAACATTCAGTACTTC
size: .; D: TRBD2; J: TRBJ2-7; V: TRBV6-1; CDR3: CASLSGGASSYEQYF; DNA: TGTGCCAGCTTAAGCGGGGGAGCAAGCTCCTACGAGCAGTACTTC
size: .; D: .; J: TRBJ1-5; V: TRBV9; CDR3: CASSNRPGDQPQHF; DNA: TGTGCCAGCAGCAACCGACCCGGGGATCAGCCCCAGCATTTT
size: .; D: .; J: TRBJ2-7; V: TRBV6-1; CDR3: CASTTGDRSYEQYF; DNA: TGTGCCAGCACCACAGGTGATCGTTCCTACGAGCAGTACTTC
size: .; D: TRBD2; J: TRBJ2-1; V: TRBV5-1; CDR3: CASSLFVGGAYNEQFF; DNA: TGCGCCAGCAGCTTGTTTGTCGGGGGGGCCTACAATGAGCAGTTCTTC
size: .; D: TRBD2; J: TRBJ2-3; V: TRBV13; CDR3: CASSLGTSGTDTQYF; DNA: TGTGCCAGCAGCTTAGGGACTAGCGGTACAGATACGCAGTATTTT
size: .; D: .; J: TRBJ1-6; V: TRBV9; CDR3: CASSVKGESSPLHF; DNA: TGTGCCAGCAGCGTCAAGGGGGAGAGTTCACCCCTCCACTTT
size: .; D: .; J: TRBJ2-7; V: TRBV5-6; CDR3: CASSLQVFEQYF; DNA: TGTGCCAGCAGCCTACAGGTCTTCGAGCAGTACTTC
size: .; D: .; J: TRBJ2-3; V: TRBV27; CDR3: CASSLTYHLAARGDTQYF; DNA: TGTGCCAGCAGTTTAACCTATCACTTAGCAGCTCGGGGAGATACGCAGTATTTT
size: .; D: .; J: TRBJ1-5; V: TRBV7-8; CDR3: CASSLGQGRGYSNQPQHF; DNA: TGTGCCAGCAGCTTAGGCCAGGGAAGAGGTTATAGCAATCAGCCCCAGCATTTT
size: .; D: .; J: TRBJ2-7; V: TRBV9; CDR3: CASSVEVVPYEQYF; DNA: TGTGCCAGCAGCGTAGAAGTTGTCCCGTACGAGCAGTACTTC
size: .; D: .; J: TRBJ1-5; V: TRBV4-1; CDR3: CASTQTDIGDQPQHF; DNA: TGCGCCAGCACCCAAACCGATATAGGTGATCAGCCCCAGCATTTT
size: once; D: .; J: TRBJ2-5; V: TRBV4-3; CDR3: CASSQTSFQETQYF; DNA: TGCGCCAGCAGCCAGACGAGTTTCCAAGAGACCCAGTACTTC
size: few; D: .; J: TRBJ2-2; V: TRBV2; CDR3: CASSDPRVGVTGELFF; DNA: TGTGCCAGCAGTGACCCCAGGGTGGGGGTGACCGGGGAGCTGTTTTTT
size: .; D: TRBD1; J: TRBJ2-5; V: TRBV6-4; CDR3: CASSRDRGETQYF; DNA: TGTGCCAGCAGTCGGGACAGGGGGGAGACCCAGTACTTC
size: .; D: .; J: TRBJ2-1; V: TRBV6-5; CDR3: CASSQGVYNEQFF; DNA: TGTGCCAGCAGTCAAGGTGTTTACAATGAGCAGTTCTTC
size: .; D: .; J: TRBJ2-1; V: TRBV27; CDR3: CASSLSNGFEQFF; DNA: TGTGCCAGCAGTTTATCGAATGGGTTTGAGCAGTTCTTC
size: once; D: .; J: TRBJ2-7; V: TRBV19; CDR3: CASRKQGDSYEQYF; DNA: TGTGCCAGTAGGAAACAGGGTGACTCCTACGAGCAGTACTTC
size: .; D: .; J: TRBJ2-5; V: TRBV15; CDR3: CATQPDVAEETQYF; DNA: TGTGCCACCCAACCGGACGTGGCAGAAGAGACCCAGTACTTC
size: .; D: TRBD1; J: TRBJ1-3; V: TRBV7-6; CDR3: CASSLAPGGTGNTIYF; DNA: TGTGCCAGCAGCTTGGCCCCAGGGGGGACTGGAAACACCATATATTTT
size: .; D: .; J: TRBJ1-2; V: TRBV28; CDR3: CASSLVRNYGYTF; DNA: TGTGCCAGCAGTTTGGTCAGGAACTATGGCTACACCTTC
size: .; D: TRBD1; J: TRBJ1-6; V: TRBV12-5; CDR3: CASGLRTGGNSPLHF; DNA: TGTGCTAGTGGTCTTAGGACAGGCGGCAATTCACCCCTCCACTTT
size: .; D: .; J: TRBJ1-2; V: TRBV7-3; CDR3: CASSPRSISGVRYTF; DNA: TGTGCCAGCAGCCCCCGGAGCATTAGTGGTGTTCGCTACACCTTC
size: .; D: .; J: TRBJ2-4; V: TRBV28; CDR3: CASRKPGQVNIQYF; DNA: TGTGCCAGCCGCAAACCCGGACAAGTAAACATTCAGTACTTC
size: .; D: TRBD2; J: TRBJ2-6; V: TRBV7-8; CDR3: CASSFGLAGVRSGANVLTF; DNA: TGTGCCAGCAGCTTCGGACTAGCGGGAGTGAGGTCTGGGGCCAACGTCCTGACTTTC
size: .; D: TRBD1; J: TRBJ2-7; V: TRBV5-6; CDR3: CASKTVGGQSPEQYF; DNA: TGTGCCAGCAAGACCGTTGGGGGACAGTCCCCCGAGCAGTACTTC
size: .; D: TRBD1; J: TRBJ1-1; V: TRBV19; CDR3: CASSPGQPTEAFF; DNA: TGTGCCAGTAGCCCGGGACAGCCGACTGAAGCTTTCTTT
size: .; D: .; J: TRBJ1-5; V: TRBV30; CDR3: CAWSYSNQPQHF; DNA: TGTGCCTGGAGCTATAGCAATCAGCCCCAGCATTTT
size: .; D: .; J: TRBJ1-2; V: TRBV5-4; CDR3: CASSVQGGGGYTF; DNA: TGTGCCAGCAGCGTTCAGGGTGGCGGGGGCTACACCTTC
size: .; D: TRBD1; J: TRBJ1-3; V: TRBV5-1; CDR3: CASSPDRGLLTIYF; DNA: TGCGCCAGCAGCCCGGACAGGGGGCTTCTCACCATATATTTT
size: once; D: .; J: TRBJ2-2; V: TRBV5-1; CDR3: CASSFLATGELFF; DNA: TGCGCCAGCAGCTTTCTAGCCACCGGGGAGCTGTTTTTT
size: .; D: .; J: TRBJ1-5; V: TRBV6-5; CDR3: CASSLGTMNQPQHF; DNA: TGTGCCAGCAGTTTGGGGACAATGAATCAGCCCCAGCATTTT
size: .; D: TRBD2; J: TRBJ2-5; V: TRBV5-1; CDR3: CASSLAATSGAQKYF; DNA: TGCGCCAGCAGCTTGGCAGCGACTAGCGGGGCCCAGAAGTACTTC
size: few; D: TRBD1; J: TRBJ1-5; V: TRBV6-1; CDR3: CASSALGQAYSNQPQHF; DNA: TGTGCCAGCAGTGCCCTGGGACAGGCTTATAGCAATCAGCCCCAGCATTTT
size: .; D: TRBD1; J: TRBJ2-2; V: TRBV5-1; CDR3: CASSFDRGRTGELFF; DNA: TGCGCCAGCAGCTTCGACAGGGGGCGAACCGGGGAGCTGTTTTTT
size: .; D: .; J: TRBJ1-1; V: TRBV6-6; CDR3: CASRRGLIGNTEAFF; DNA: TGTGCCAGCCGGAGGGGATTAATAGGGAACACTGAAGCTTTCTTT
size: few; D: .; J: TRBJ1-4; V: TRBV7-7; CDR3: CASSPSMASYEKLFF; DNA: TGTGCTAGCAGCCCGTCCATGGCAAGCTATGAAAAACTGTTTTTT
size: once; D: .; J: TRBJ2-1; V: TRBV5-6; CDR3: CASSLTGAGGEQFF; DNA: TGTGCCAGCAGCTTGACAGGGGCCGGGGGTGAGCAGTTCTTC
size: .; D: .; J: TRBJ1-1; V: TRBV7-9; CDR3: CASSFNPRTDNTEAFF; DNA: TGTGCCAGCAGCTTTAACCCGAGGACAGACAACACTGAAGCTTTCTTT
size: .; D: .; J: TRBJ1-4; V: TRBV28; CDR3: CASSLLVKREKLFF; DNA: TGTGCCAGCAGTTTGTTGGTAAAACGTGAAAAACTGTTTTTT
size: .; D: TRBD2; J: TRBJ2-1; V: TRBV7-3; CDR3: CASSSSVAGVSEQFF; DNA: TGTGCCAGCAGCTCTAGCGTAGCGGGAGTAAGTGAGCAGTTCTTC
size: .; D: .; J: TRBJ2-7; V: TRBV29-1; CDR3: CSVLKAGSSYEQYF; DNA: TGCAGCGTTCTAAAGGCAGGAAGCTCCTACGAGCAGTACTTC
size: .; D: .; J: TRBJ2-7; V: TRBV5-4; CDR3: CASSLGTLSSYEQYF; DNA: TGTGCCAGCAGCTTGGGTACATTAAGCTCCTACGAGCAGTACTTC
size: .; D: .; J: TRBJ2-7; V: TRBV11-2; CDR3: CASSPPGLREQYF; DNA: TGTGCCAGCAGCCCACCGGGACTTCGCGAGCAGTACTTC
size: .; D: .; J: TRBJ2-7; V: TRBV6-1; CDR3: CASSRSTDYEQYF; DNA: TGTGCCAGCTCGAGATCCACCGACTACGAGCAGTACTTC
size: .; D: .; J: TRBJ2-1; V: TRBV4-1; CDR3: CASSQETLSVFNEQFF; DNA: TGCGCCAGCAGCCAAGAGACCCTATCAGTATTCAATGAGCAGTTCTTC
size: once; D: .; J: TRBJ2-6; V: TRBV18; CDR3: CASSQRFRETTGANVLTF; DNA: TGTGCCAGCTCACAGAGGTTCAGGGAAACGACTGGGGCCAACGTCCTGACTTTC